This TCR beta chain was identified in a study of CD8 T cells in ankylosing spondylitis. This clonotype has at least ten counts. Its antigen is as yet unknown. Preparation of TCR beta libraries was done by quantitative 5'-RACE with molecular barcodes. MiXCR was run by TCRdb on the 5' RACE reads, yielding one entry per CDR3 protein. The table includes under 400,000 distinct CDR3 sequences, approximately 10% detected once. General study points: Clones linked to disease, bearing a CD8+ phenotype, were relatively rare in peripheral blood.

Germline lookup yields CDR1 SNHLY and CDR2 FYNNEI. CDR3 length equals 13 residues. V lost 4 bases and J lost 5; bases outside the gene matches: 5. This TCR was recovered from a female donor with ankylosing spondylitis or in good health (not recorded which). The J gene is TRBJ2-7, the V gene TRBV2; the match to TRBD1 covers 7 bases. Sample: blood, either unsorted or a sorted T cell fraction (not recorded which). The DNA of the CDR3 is TGTGCCAGCAGTGGGGGACAGTTCAACGAGCAGTACTTC. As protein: CASSGGQFNEQYF.